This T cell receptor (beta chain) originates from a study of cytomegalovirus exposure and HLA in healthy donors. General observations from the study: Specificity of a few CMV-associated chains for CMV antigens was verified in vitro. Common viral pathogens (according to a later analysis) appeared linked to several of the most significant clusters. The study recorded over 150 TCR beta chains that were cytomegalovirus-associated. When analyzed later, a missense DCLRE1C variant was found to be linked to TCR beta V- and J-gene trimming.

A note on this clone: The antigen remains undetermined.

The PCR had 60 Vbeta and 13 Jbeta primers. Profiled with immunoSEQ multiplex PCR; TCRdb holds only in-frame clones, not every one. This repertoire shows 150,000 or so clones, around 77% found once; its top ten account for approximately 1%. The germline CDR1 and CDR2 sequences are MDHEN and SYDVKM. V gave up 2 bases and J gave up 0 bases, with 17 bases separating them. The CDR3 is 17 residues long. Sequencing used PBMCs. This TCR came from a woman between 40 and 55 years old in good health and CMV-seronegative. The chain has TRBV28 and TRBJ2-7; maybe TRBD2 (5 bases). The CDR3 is CASSLRAVASYSYEQYF. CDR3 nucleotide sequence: TGTGCCAGCAGTTTAAGGGCTGTGGCTAGCTACTCCTACGAGCAGTACTTC.